This entry describes one T cell receptor (beta chain). This clone was seen a single time. The specificity of this receptor is unknown. No per-base quality is available; no much larger clone lies one base away. The CDR3 regions of human TCRbeta chains were analyzed by immunosequencing. On the authors' methods: Repertoire TCRs were checked for matches against a reference library of SARS-CoV-2-specific TCRs that had been generated using the MIRA antigen-specificity platform. Breadth was defined as the fraction of unique TCRs that were SARS-CoV-2-associated. Depth was defined as the fraction of total T cells that were SARS-CoV-2-associated. Each spike-specific TCR was assigned to its reactive spike region and to a CD4 or CD8 class using the MIRA data. Log10-transformed breadth and depth values were compared by one-way ANOVA with Sidak's multiple comparisons tests. TCRdb mirrors the immuneACCESS table, restricted to in-frame sequences. Some clones are absent from its copies; in checked studies, under half trace to an unresolved V gene, and the reason for the others is unknown. That table supplies the V and J calls and clone size; D and trimming were determined from the DNA. The sample table holds about 130,000 clones, of which about 90% were seen once. Jointly, the top ten make up more than 5.5% of the sample.

The sample belongs to a study of T cell responses to AZD1222 COVID-19 vaccine (dated by TCRdb to the early 2020s). General notes on the study: AZD1222 recipients given second doses at about 4 weeks or at about 12 weeks were pooled, since spike-specific TCR depth and breadth were not found to differ between the two schedules. TCR sequencing covered over 230 trial participants: about 210 given two doses of AZD1222 and 26 given two doses of MenACWY control vaccine. Trial participants were enrolled by age into subgroups of 18-55, 56-69 and 70-plus years, and 148, 28 and 57 TCR-sequenced participants, respectively, were included in these subgroups. Findings and caveats that apply to the study as a whole: Because no day 14 peak-response samples were available, repertoires were characterized only after the peak T cell response. In the small 56-69-year group, the increase in depth fell short of significance, most likely because of low power. Conclusions about previously exposed vaccinees are limited because only six or seven AZD1222 recipients were SARS-CoV-2 seropositive at baseline. The whole spike protein was spanned by vaccine-associated CD4 TCRs, and dominant responses were seen in regions 160-218 and 743-854. Most participants were white British and females outnumbered males, and the authors suggested that clonal diversity may have been underestimated. Nearly half of unique spike-specific TCRs reportedly recognized epitopes outside regions mutated in the B.1.351 and B.1.1.7 variants. After two AZD1222 doses, both the breadth and the depth of spike-specific TCRs were significantly higher than at day 0 and than in MenACWY recipients.

V sheds 3 bases and J sheds 3 bases, leaving 6 bases between their ends. CDR1 and CDR2 are read off the germline V gene as SGHDT and YYEEEE. The CDR3 sequence holds 12 residues, the cysteine and phenylalanine included. Of all the DNA, just the CDR3 is kept, 36 bases in frame from base 1. Interpreted using the paper, the time point label stands for: baseline before first vaccination. Samples from vaccinated people were obtained from the UK trials COV001 and COV002, which included a single-blind randomized controlled phase 2/3 trial of AZD1222 (ChAdOx1 nCoV-19) in healthy adults. For TCRbeta chain sequencing, PBMC samples from trial participants were taken at day 0 and at day 28 after the second dose.

Sequencing was performed on peripheral blood, taken on day 0 of AZD1222 vaccination. The clonotype was recovered from an adult in good health. Rearrangement joined TRBV5-6 to TRBJ1-2; the D gene cannot be resolved reliably. The CDR3 is CASSSSDYGYTF. The nucleotide sequence reads TGTGCCAGCAGCTCTTCAGACTATGGCTACACCTTC. This CDR3, with the reference TRBV5-6 and TRBJ1-2 proteins standing in past its ends, gives the full variable domain DAGVTQSPTHLIKTRGQQVTLRCSPKSGHDTVSWYQQALGQGPQFIFQYYEEEERQRGNFPDRFSGHQFPNYSSELNVNALLLGDSALYLCASSSSDYGYTFGSGTRLTVV.